A selection of T cell receptor beta chains follows, all from one sample in a study of blood T cell repertoires in COVID-19. Generated by immunoSEQ multiplex PCR, the TCRdb table keeps only in-frame clones and is missing some. The table has some 270,000 clones, roughly 85% seen once. The material sequenced was PBMCs or T cells enriched from blood (not recorded which). These receptors were taken from a woman aged 50 to 60 with acute COVID-19. The CDR3 runs from the conserved cysteine through the conserved F or W. The order of the fields is J gene, V gene, D gene, clone size, CDR3 DNA, CDR3 protein. The D gene is left open where the match is weak. A row's size may be missing; if present it is once, few, many or a size class.

TRBJ2-1 TRBV7-2 TRBD2 once TGTGCCAGCAGCTACTGGACTAGCGGGGGAGGTGAGCAGTTCTTC CASSYWTSGGGEQFF
TRBJ2-1 TRBV5-4 TRBD2 - TGTGCCAGCAGCTTGGGTGGGGGGGCCTACAATGAGCAGTTCTTC CASSLGGGAYNEQFF
TRBJ2-7 TRBV3-1/TRBV3-2 TRBD2 - TGTGCCAGCAGCCCCCGGACTAGCGCATCCTACGAGCAGTACTTC CASSPRTSASYEQYF
TRBJ2-2 TRBV27 TRBD2 - TGTGCCAGCATCCTAGCGGGTCCCACCGGGGAGCTGTTTTTT CASILAGPTGELFF
TRBJ1-2 TRBV19 TRBD1 - TGTGCCAGTAGTACCCAGGGACAGGCTAAAGCCTATGGCTACACCTTC CASSTQGQAKAYGYTF
TRBJ1-2 TRBV3-1/TRBV3-2 TRBD1 - TGTGCCAGCAGCCCGACAGGGGCGAGTGGCTACACCTTC CASSPTGASGYTF
TRBJ2-5 TRBV6-6 TRBD1 once TGTGCCAGCGGGACAGCCCAGGTAGTCCAGGAGACCCAGTACTTC CASGTAQVVQETQYF
TRBJ1-6 TRBV13 TRBD1 few TGTGCCAGCAGCTTAGGAAACAGGGGAAGGTATTCACCCCTCCACTTT CASSLGNRGRYSPLHF
TRBJ1-6 TRBV25-1 TRBD1 - TGTGCCAGCAGTGATTTGGAGGGGGCCTCCTATAATTCACCCCTCCACTTT CASSDLEGASYNSPLHF
TRBJ1-5 TRBV7-9 - - TGTGCCAGCAGCCCAAAAGGGGTGGTAGGCCAGCCCCAGCATTTT CASSPKGVVGQPQHF
TRBJ2-7 TRBV27 TRBD1 - TGTGCCAGCAGTCTGGGACAGGCTCGGTACGAGCAGTACTTC CASSLGQARYEQYF
TRBJ1-2 TRBV19 TRBD1 few TGTGCCAGTAGTATAAGGGACAGGAGAGATGGCTACACCTTC CASSIRDRRDGYTF
TRBJ1-3 TRBV2 - - TGTGCCAACTCGACGTTTGGGAGCTCTGGAAACACCATATATTTT CANSTFGSSGNTIYF
TRBJ1-1 TRBV5-8 - - TGTGCCAGCAGCGCCGGTTCGAACACTGAAGCTTTCTTT CASSAGSNTEAFF
TRBJ1-2 TRBV3-1/TRBV3-2 TRBD1 - TGTGCCAGCAGCCAAAAAGGGACAGTTGGTGGCTACACCTTC CASSQKGTVGGYTF
TRBJ1-5 TRBV6-6 - once TGTGCCAGCAGTTTCCCGGGGAGGCATAGCAATCAGCCCCAGCATTTT CASSFPGRHSNQPQHF
TRBJ1-1 TRBV3-1/TRBV3-2 - - TGTGCCAGCAGCCAAACGCGAGGGAACACTGAAGCTTTCTTT CASSQTRGNTEAFF
TRBJ1-1 TRBV5-6 - once TGTGCCAGCAGCTCGGCCGCTGTGGAGGTTGGGACTGAAGCTTTCTTT CASSSAAVEVGTEAFF
TRBJ2-1 TRBV18 - - TGTGCCAGCTCACCCCGGGACAAGCTATACAATGAGCAGTTCTTC CASSPRDKLYNEQFF
TRBJ2-6 TRBV9 - - TGTGCCAGCAGCGCTGGCAGGGCGTCCCCTAGAAGGGCCAACGTCCTGACTTTC CASSAGRASPRRANVLTF
TRBJ1-3 TRBV19 TRBD1 - TGTGCCAGTAGTACTACAGGGGGAGGATTCGGCACCATATATTTT CASSTTGGGFGTIYF
TRBJ2-2 TRBV30 - - TGTGCCTGTAGTAGGCTCTCGAGGGTATCGAACACCGGGGAGCTGTTTTTT CACSRLSRVSNTGELFF
TRBJ2-5 TRBV7-9 - - TGTGCCAGCAGCTTACTTACAGTACAGCAAGAGACCCAGTACTTC CASSLLTVQQETQYF
TRBJ2-7 TRBV5-1 TRBD1 - TGCGCCAGCAGCCACGGACAGGGAACCCGCTACGAGCAGTACTTC CASSHGQGTRYEQYF